The entry below describes one T cell receptor beta chain. These data come from a study of blood T cell repertoires in COVID-19. Overall study context: Samples of COVID-19 (acute and convalescent) were obtained from the United States, Italy and Spain. Sources were T cells, B-cell-depleted T cells, or PBMCs; the material itself was cDNA or gDNA.

The authors' processing: Amplifying reference gene primers gave estimates of nucleated cell counts. TCRdb's table, derived via immunoSEQ multiplex PCR, lists solely in-frame clones and lacks some. V, J and clone size derive from that table, while D and trimming were established from the DNA sequence. The data hold 150,000 or so clones, with around 85% observed a single time. Sequenced input: peripheral blood. This clonotype was sampled from a human donor with acute or convalescent COVID-19. The donor label of this sample is uncertain.

The CDR3, as DNA: TGTGCCAGCACTTACCCAGGACAGAACACTGAAGCTTTCTTT. Translating gives CASTYPGQNTEAFF. The chain is built from TRBV11-2 and TRBJ1-1; D perhaps matches TRBD1 (5 bases). Trimming removed 7 bases from V and 1 base from J, with 13 bases in between. Per germline, CDR1 SGHAT and CDR2 FQNNGV. CDR3 length equals 14 residues.